This T cell receptor (beta chain) came from a study of T cell repertoires in cytomegalovirus infection. Study as a whole: Both a matching HLA type and CMV infection were indicated by public TCR beta signatures.

TCRdb called the reads again in MiXCR, with one record for every CDR3 protein. The data contain hundreds of thousands of distinct CDR3 sequences, 24% of them seen just once; the ten biggest clones take up roughly 8%. Study outcomes and limitations: CMV-specific TCR beta clonotypes restricted by HLA-C dominated the ex vivo response. Identification of carriers of CMV plus the relevant HLA was performed using cumulative public TCR beta family frequency.

This clonotype came up a few times. Its antigen is not identified. The germline V gene has CDR1 SGDLS and CDR2 YYNGEE. The CDR3 is 17 residues long. V gave up 3 bases and J gave up 7 bases; unmatched junction bases: 11. The origin of this receptor is a human donor in good health (CMV status not recorded). Some clones in this sample may be carry-over from other donors' samples. This chain connects TRBV9 to TRBJ2-1; 12 nucleotides agree with TRBD2. Sequenced sample: CD8+ T cells from PBMCs. CDR3 protein: CASSAAAGLAGGNEQFF. CDR3 sequence (DNA): TGTGCCAGCAGCGCCGCCGCTGGGCTAGCGGGGGGGAATGAGCAGTTCTTC. The complete variable domain, with remaining parts taken from reference TRBV9 and TRBJ2-1, reads DSGVTQTPKHLITATGQRVTLRCSPRSGDLSVYWYQQSLDQGLQFLIQYYNGEERAKGNILERFSAQQFPDLHSELNLSSLELGDSALYFCASSAAAGLAGGNEQFFGPGTRLTVL.